This TCR beta chain was captured in a study of blood T cells in healthy people across ages. A sample-barcoded 5' primer and a J-beta primer mix were used in a second PCR of roughly 7 to 11 cycles. TCRdb re-derived calls from the 5' RACE reads in MiXCR, one entry per CDR3 protein. The sample gives more than 600,000 distinct CDR3 sequences, 20% to 25% of which show up once; 9.4% is in the top ten. This clonotype occurred a few times. V dropped 1 base and J dropped 8; count of bases not matched to a gene: 9. The CDR3 consists of 15 residues. Germline assignment: CDR1 MGHRA and CDR2 YSYEKL. The same sample was also studied in work on T cells of mothers and their children. That source notes: Unrelated mother-child pairs always had slightly, but never significantly, lower normalized overlap than related pairs.

The sample was blood. This TCR derives from a boy aged 10-17 years in good health. This chain uses TRBV4-1 with TRBJ1-1; TRBD1 matches at 8 bases. CDR3 loop: CASSQGSGGLTEAFF. As DNA, the CDR3 is TGCGCCAGCAGCCAAGGGTCAGGGGGCTTGACCGAAGCTTTCTTT.